The present TCR beta chain was sequenced within a study of blood T cells in healthy people across ages. On the study more broadly: Through template switching, about one barcoded beta molecule was captured per two T cells, as measured in model experiments. General study points: Unknown donor CMV status possibly confounded expanded clonotype changes. There were more naive CD4+ cells and higher diversity in long-lived donors than in aged donors.

The second PCR ran about 7 to 12 cycles with a sample-barcoded 5' primer and J-beta primers. MiXCR was run by TCRdb on the 5' RACE reads, yielding one entry per CDR3 protein. The sample holds about 800,000 distinct CDR3 sequences, roughly 60% seen once. Trimming removed 1 base from V and 2 bases from J; junction bases left unmatched: 5. Germline V lookup: CDR1 DFQATT, CDR2 SNEGSKA (reference sequence). The CDR3 has 15 amino acids. This clonotype was seen a few times. Its antigen is as yet unknown. Caucasian, healthy and from Russia, the donors were aged between roughly 6 and 95. What was sequenced was blood. This rearrangement joins TRBV20-1 to TRBJ2-7; TRBD2 agrees at 10 bases. This receptor was obtained from a man between 25 and 39 years old in good health. The DNA of the CDR3 is TGCAGTGCTAGAGGAGGACTAGCGGCCACCTACGAGCAGTACTTC. It encodes CSARGGLAATYEQYF.